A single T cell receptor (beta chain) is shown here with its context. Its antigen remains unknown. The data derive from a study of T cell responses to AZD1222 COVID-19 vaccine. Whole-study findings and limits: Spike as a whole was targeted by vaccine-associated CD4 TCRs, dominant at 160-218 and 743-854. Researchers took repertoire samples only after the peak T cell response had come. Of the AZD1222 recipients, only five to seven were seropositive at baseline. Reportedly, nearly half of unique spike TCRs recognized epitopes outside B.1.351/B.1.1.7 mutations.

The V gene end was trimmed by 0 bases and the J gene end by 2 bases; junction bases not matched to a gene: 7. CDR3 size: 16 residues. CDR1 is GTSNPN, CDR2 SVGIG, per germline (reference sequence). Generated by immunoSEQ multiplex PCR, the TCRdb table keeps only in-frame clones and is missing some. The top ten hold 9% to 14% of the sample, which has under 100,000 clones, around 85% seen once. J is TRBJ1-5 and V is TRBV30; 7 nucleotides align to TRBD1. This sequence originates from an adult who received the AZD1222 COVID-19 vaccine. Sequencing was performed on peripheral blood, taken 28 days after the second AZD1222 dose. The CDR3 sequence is CAWSVRWTGGNQPQHF. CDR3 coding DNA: TGTGCCTGGAGTGTTCGTTGGACAGGAGGCAATCAGCCCCAGCATTTT.